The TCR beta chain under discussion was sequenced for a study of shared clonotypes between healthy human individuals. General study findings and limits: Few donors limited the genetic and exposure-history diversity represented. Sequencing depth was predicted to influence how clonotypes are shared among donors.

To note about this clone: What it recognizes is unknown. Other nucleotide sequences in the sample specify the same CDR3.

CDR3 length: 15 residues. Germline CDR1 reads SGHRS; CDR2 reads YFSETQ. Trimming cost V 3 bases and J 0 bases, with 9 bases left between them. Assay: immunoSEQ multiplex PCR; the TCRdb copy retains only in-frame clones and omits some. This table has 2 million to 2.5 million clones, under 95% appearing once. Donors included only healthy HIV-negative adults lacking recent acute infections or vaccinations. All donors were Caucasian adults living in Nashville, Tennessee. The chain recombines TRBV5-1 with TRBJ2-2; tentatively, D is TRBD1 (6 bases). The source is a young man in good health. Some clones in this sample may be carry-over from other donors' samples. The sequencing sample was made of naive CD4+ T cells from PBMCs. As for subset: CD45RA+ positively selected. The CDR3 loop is CASSSRGPNTGELFF. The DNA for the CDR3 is TGCGCCAGCAGCTCCAGGGGCCCGAACACCGGGGAGCTGTTTTTT.